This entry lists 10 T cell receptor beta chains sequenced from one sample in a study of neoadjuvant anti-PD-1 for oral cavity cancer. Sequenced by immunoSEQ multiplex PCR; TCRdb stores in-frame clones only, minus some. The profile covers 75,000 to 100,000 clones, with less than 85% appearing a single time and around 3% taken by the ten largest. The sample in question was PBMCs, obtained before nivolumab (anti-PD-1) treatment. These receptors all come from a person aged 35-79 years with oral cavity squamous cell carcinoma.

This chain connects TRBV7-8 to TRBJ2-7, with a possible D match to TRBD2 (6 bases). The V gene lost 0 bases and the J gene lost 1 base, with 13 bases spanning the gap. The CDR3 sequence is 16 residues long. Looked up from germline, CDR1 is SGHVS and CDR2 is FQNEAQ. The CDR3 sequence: CASSLAGSLGSYEQYF. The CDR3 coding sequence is TGTGCCAGCAGCTTAGCCGGGAGCCTGGGGTCCTACGAGCAGTACTTC.

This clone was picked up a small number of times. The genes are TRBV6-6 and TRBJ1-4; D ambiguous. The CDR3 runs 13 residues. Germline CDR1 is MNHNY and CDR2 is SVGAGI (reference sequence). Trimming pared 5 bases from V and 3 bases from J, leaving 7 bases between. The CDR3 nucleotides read TGTGCCAGCAGTCGAAGCTCTAATGAAAAACTGTTTTTT. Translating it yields CASSRSSNEKLFF.

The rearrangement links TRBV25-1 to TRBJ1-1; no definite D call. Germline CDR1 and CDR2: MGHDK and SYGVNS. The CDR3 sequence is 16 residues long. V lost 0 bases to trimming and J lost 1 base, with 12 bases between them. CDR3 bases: TGTGCCAGCAGTGAATATGCGAGCCCACGGAACACTGAAGCTTTCTTT. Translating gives CASSEYASPRNTEAFF.

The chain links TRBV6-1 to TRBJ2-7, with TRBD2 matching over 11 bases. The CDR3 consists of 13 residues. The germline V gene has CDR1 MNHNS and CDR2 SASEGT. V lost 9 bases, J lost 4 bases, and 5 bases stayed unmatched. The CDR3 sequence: CASQLAGVYEQYF. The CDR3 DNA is TGTGCCAGTCAACTAGCGGGAGTTTACGAGCAGTACTTC.

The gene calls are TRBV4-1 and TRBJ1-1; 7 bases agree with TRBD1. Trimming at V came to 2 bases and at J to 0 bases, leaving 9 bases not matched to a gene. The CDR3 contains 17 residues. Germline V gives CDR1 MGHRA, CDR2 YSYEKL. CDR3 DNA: TGCGCCAGCAGCCAAAACTCCCCCGGGACAGTGAACACTGAAGCTTTCTTT. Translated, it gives CASSQNSPGTVNTEAFF.

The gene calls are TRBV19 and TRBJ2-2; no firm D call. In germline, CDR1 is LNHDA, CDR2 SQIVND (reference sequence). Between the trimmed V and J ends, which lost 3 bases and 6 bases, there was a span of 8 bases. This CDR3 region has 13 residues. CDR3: CASSISKPGELFF. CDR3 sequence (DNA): TGTGCCAGTAGTATCAGTAAGCCCGGGGAGCTGTTTTTT.

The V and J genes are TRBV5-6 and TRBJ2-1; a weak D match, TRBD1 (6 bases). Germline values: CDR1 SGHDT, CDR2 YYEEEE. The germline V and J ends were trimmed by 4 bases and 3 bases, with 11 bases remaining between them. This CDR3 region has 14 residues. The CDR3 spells CASSPGQFYNEQFF. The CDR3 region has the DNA TGTGCCAGCAGCCCCGGACAGTTCTACAATGAGCAGTTCTTC.

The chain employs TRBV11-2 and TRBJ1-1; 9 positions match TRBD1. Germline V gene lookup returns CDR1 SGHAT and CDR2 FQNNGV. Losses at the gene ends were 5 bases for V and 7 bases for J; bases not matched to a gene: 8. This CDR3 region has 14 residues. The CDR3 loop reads CASSTTGGRSEAFF. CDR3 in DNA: TGTGCCAGCAGCACAACAGGGGGCCGGAGTGAAGCTTTCTTT.

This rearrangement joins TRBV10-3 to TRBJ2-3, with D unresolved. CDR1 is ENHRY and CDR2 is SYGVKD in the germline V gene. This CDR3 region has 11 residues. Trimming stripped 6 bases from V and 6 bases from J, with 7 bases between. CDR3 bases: TGTGCCATCAGCGACACGGATACGCAGTATTTT. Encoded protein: CAISDTDTQYF.

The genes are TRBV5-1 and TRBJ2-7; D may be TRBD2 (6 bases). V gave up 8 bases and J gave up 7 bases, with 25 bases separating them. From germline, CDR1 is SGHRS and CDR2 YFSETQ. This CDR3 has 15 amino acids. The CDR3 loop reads CASSVSGSNMGEQYF. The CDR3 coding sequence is TGCGCCAGTTCCGTTAGCGGCTCCAACATGGGTGAGCAGTACTTC.